These 4 T cell receptor beta chains share one sample of origin, sequenced in a study of shared clonotypes between healthy human individuals. Repertoires were generated with immunoSEQ multiplex PCR, while TCRdb's copy carries only in-frame clones and drops some. The table includes about 510,000 clones, about 79% detected once. Material for sequencing was PBMCs. The receptor source for this set is a woman in her forties in good health. Some clones in this sample may be carry-over from other donors' samples.

V gene TRBV2 combines with J gene TRBJ1-2; tentatively, D is TRBD1 (5 bases). The CDR3 totals 14 residues. V lost 2 bases to trimming and J lost 1 base, with 8 bases between them. Germline V gene lookup returns CDR1 SNHLY and CDR2 FYNNEI. CDR3 sequence: CASSELQGNYGYTF. The CDR3 coding sequence is TGTGCCAGCAGTGAACTCCAGGGTAACTATGGCTACACCTTC.

The chain carries TRBV6-6 and TRBJ2-1; D is unresolved. The ends were cut back, 6 bases at V and 7 bases at J, with 10 bases in the middle. The CDR3 is made up of 12 amino acids. The germline V gene has CDR1 MNHNY and CDR2 SVGAGI (reference sequence). The CDR3 protein is CASSPVQNEQFF. The CDR3 DNA follows: TGTGCCAGCAGCCCCGTTCAAAATGAGCAGTTCTTC.

The rearrangement joins TRBV11-2 to TRBJ2-5; maybe TRBD1 (6 bases). The length of the CDR3 is 15 residues. V lost 5 bases and J lost 4, with 17 bases in between. Germline V CDR1 and CDR2: SGHAT, FQNNGV. CDR3 DNA sequence: TGTGCCAGCAGCCCCAACAGGGCCATAGGAGAGACCCAGTACTTC. This gives the protein CASSPNRAIGETQYF.

The rearrangement uses TRBV7-8 and TRBJ1-3; tentatively, D is TRBD1 (6 bases). Germline loops: CDR1 SGHVS, CDR2 FQNEAQ. The CDR3 consists of 13 residues. V gave up 5 bases and J gave up 3 bases, with 8 bases separating them. The CDR3 nucleotides are TGTGCCAGCAGCCGGACAGATGGAAACACCATATATTTT. This translates into CASSRTDGNTIYF.